The 31 T cell receptor beta chains reported below all come from one sample, sequenced in a study of T cells in Graves' hyperthyroidism and ophthalmopathy. The TCR beta CDR3 regions underwent amplification using RNA transcripts as the source. TCR CDR3 regions were first amplified by RT-PCR with HTBI primers. Via MiXCR, TCRdb re-called the multiplex PCR reads, giving one row per CDR3 protein. The data hold around 300,000 distinct CDR3 sequences, with approximately 14% observed a single time. Material: blood. Receptor source: a woman aged 40 to 55 with Graves' ophthalmopathy.

This clonotype came up many times. J is TRBJ2-3 and V is TRBV5-1; 9 bases line up with TRBD1. V trimming: 4 bases; J trimming: 6 bases; junction bases outside the gene matches: 6. CDR1 SGHRS and CDR2 YFSETQ come from the germline V gene. CDR3 length: 14 amino acids. This CDR3 is CASSPQGALDTQYF. In DNA, the CDR3 is TGCGCCAGCAGCCCACAGGGGGCTTTGGATACGCAGTATTTT.

This clonotype was picked up many times. The chain combines TRBV6-1 with TRBJ2-5, with TRBD2 matching 9 bases. The CDR3 contains 14 residues. Trimming at V came to 5 bases and at J to 7 bases, leaving 8 bases not matched to a gene. Per the germline V gene, CDR1 is MNHNS and CDR2 is SASEGT. DNA of the CDR3: TGTGCCAGCAGTACATCAAGCGGGGGGTCGACCCAGTACTTC. Protein product: CASSTSSGGSTQYF.

This clonotype showed up many times. The V and J genes are TRBV6-5 and TRBJ2-1; D perhaps matches TRBD2 (5 bases). Germline V gene lookup returns CDR1 MNHEY and CDR2 SVGAGI. V shed 0 bases and J shed 8 bases, with 11 bases lying between them. This CDR3 is built from 14 residues. The CDR3: CASSYSGMIDEQFF. For the CDR3, the DNA is TGTGCCAGCAGTTACTCCGGGATGATCGATGAGCAGTTCTTC.

This clonotype was observed many times. The rearrangement links TRBV24-1 to TRBJ2-7, with 7 bases fitting TRBD1. The CDR3 spans 13 residues. V was clipped by 6 bases and J by 2 bases; unmatched bases: 3. Germline V gene data show CDR1 as KGHDR and CDR2 as SFDVKD. CDR3 sequence: CATSRTGAYEQYF. CDR3 DNA sequence: TGTGCCACCAGTAGAACAGGGGCCTACGAGCAGTACTTC.

This clonotype was seen ten or more times. This chain uses TRBV18 with TRBJ1-1, with 8 bases fitting TRBD1. Looked up from germline, CDR1 is KGHSH and CDR2 is LQKENI. V gave up 3 bases and J gave up 5 bases; unmatched junction bases: 5. The CDR3 totals 14 residues. CDR3: CASSPQGAQTEAFF. DNA of the CDR3: TGTGCCAGCTCACCGCAGGGGGCGCAGACTGAAGCTTTCTTT.

There are a few counts of this clonotype. The rearrangement joins TRBV13 to TRBJ2-5, with TRBD2 matching 8 bases. J was trimmed by 2 bases and V by 5 bases; bases with no gene match: 7. The CDR3 spans 15 residues. Germline V CDR1 and CDR2: PRHDT, FYEKMQ (reference sequence). In nucleotides, the CDR3 is TGTGCCAGCAGCCCAATAGCGGGGAGACAAGAGACCCAGTACTTC. Amino acid sequence: CASSPIAGRQETQYF.

This clonotype was seen ten or more times. This chain uses TRBV12-3 or TRBV12-4 with TRBJ1-5; D is unclear. Trimming removed 3 bases from V and 0 bases from J, with 0 bases in between. CDR3 length equals 12 residues. CDR3: CASSFSNQPQHF. As DNA, the CDR3 is TGTGCCAGCAGTTTTAGCAATCAGCCCCAGCATTTT.

There are many counts of this clonotype. This sequence joins TRBV5-8 and TRBJ1-1, with unresolved D. The CDR3 runs 14 residues. Deletions cut 4 bases from V and 2 bases from J, with 12 bases between. CDR1 and CDR2 (germline): SGHTS, YDEGEE. The CDR3 bases are TGTGCCAGCAGCCTCACGGATCCCAACACTGAAGCTTTCTTT. This sequence encodes CASSLTDPNTEAFF.

The chain couples TRBV20-1 to TRBJ1-4, with D possibly TRBD1 on 6 matching bases. Per germline, CDR1 DFQATT and CDR2 SNEGSKA (reference sequence). V shed 0 bases and J shed 3 bases, with 17 bases lying between them. The CDR3 totals 17 residues. As DNA, the CDR3 is TGCAGTGCTAGAGATCTGACCTCATCAGGGGCTAATGAAAAACTGTTTTTT. This codes for CSARDLTSSGANEKLFF.

This clonotype was picked up many times. V usage is TRBV10-3 and J usage is TRBJ1-5; D is unresolved. V was shortened by 6 bases and J by 1 base, with 7 bases between the two germline ends. Germline V gene sequence: CDR1 ENHRY, CDR2 SYGVKD. The CDR3 runs to 13 residues. The CDR3 region has the DNA TGTGCCATCAGCCCCCCGAGCAATCAGCCCCAGCATTTT. As protein: CAISPPSNQPQHF.

This clonotype was counted at least ten times. The chain couples TRBV12-3 or TRBV12-4 to TRBJ2-5; 11 nucleotides align to TRBD2. The length of the CDR3 is 16 residues. After removal of 3 bases from V and 6 bases from J, the junction contained 9 bases not matched to a gene. CDR3 loop: CASSFVAGGPKQTQYF. In DNA, the CDR3 is TGTGCCAGCAGTTTTGTAGCGGGAGGGCCAAAACAGACCCAGTACTTC.

This clonotype was detected ten times or more. The rearrangement links TRBV29-1 to TRBJ1-5; D unclear. Germline CDR1 and CDR2: SQVTM and ANQGSEA. The CDR3 has 13 residues. V lost 4 bases and J 3 bases, leaving 10 bases between the germline ends. The CDR3 loop reads CSVVNGINQPQHF. The CDR3 DNA is TGCAGCGTTGTGAACGGGATCAATCAGCCCCAGCATTTT.

This clonotype has a count of ten or more. An end of the junction does not agree with germline; a read error may underlie this. The chain has TRBV11-2 and TRBJ2-3; 7 nucleotides match TRBD2. The CDR3 contains 15 residues. Germline V gives CDR1 SGHAT, CDR2 FQNNGV. CDR3 amino acids: CASSPRTRSTDKQYF. The CDR3 DNA follows: TGTGCCAGCAGCCCAAGGACTAGGTCTACAGATAAGCAGTATTTT.

The sample holds many counts of this clonotype. The J gene is TRBJ2-5, the V gene TRBV7-9, with D possibly matching TRBD2 (5 bases). The V and J ends lost 5 bases and 2 bases respectively, with 24 bases between them. Germline CDR1 and CDR2: SEHNR and FQNEAQ (reference sequence). This CDR3 is 18 amino acids long. CDR3: CASSTPRGRGRLQETQYF. CDR3 bases: TGTGCCAGCAGCACCCCGCGAGGGAGAGGTAGATTACAAGAGACCCAGTACTTC.

This clonotype has just a few counts. The V and J genes are TRBV27 and TRBJ1-4; D unresolved. The CDR3 extends over 16 amino acids. The V and J ends lost 0 bases and 5 bases respectively, with 13 bases between them. The germline V gene has CDR1 MNHEY and CDR2 SMNVEV (reference sequence). This chain's CDR3 is CASSLSRGLFNEKLFF. The DNA for the CDR3 is TGTGCCAGCAGTTTATCGAGAGGGCTCTTCAATGAAAAACTGTTTTTT.

This clonotype was seen a few times. The rearrangement uses TRBV18 and TRBJ2-6; D is uncertain. The length of the CDR3 is 16 residues. Germline CDR1 is KGHSH and CDR2 is LQKENI. V was shortened by 2 bases and J by 0 bases, with 8 bases between the two germline ends. CDR3 sequence: CASSPLSLSGANVLTF. CDR3 nucleotides: TGTGCCAGCTCACCATTGAGCCTCTCTGGGGCCAACGTCCTGACTTTC.

This clonotype was picked up many times. The chain links TRBV20-1 to TRBJ1-5; D is unresolved. The CDR3 covers 15 residues. Looked up from germline, CDR1 is DFQATT and CDR2 is SNEGSKA (reference sequence). Trimming cost V 3 bases and J 0 bases, with 12 bases left between them. The CDR3 sequence: CSASEGDYSNQPQHF. In nucleotides, the CDR3 is TGCAGTGCTAGTGAAGGAGATTATAGCAATCAGCCCCAGCATTTT.

The sample holds many counts of this clonotype. V is TRBV27 and J is TRBJ2-7; TRBD2 matches 12 bases. The CDR3 is 20 amino acids. V trimming: 5 bases; J trimming: 5 bases; junction bases outside the gene matches: 22. Germline lookup yields CDR1 MNHEY and CDR2 SMNVEV (reference sequence). CDR3 sequence: CASSPQRTSGNTRFRNEQYF. CDR3 in DNA: TGTGCCAGCAGTCCACAAAGGACTAGCGGGAATACTCGATTCCGTAACGAGCAGTACTTC.

The V and J genes are TRBV19 and TRBJ2-1, with 8 bases aligning to TRBD2. CDR3 size: 15 residues. CDR1 is LNHDA, CDR2 SQIVND, per germline (reference sequence). The V gene end was trimmed by 1 base and the J gene end by 3 bases; junction bases not matched to a gene: 2. The CDR3 sequence is CASSIVAGRYNEQFF. Written as DNA, the CDR3 is TGTGCCAGTAGTATAGTAGCGGGGCGCTACAATGAGCAGTTCTTC.

This clonotype was counted many times. The rearrangement joins TRBV29-1 to TRBJ1-2, with D unresolved. Germline CDR1 and CDR2: SQVTM and ANQGSEA. The CDR3 extends over 12 amino acids. V was cut by 1 base and J by 6 bases, with 9 bases left in between. The CDR3 loop reads CSVEVTRHGYTF. The CDR3 DNA sequence: TGCAGCGTTGAAGTAACGCGGCATGGCTACACCTTC.

For this clonotype: The CDR3 end shows no conserved phenylalanine or tryptophan, and so a read error is likely. The CDR3: CASGPGPYGNQPQHI. CDR3 DNA sequence: TGTGCCAGCGGTCCCGGACCCTATGGCAATCAGCCCCAGCATATT. The chain couples TRBV6-1 to TRBJ1-5; D unclear. This CDR3 is built from 15 residues. CDR1 MNHNS and CDR2 SASEGT come from the germline V gene. Between the trimmed V and J ends, which lost 8 bases and 2 bases, there was a span of 16 bases.

This clonotype was seen at least ten times. The J gene is TRBJ2-3, the V gene TRBV27; D call uncertain. CDR1 and CDR2 (germline): MNHEY, SMNVEV (reference sequence). This CDR3 has 15 amino acids. V was clipped by 0 bases and J by 2 bases, with 9 bases between them. The CDR3 is CASSLSIAVTDTQYF. CDR3 DNA: TGTGCCAGCAGTTTATCGATTGCAGTCACAGATACGCAGTATTTT.

In this sample, this clonotype turned up a few times. The junction differs from germline at one of its ends, possibly a read error. The gene calls are TRBV7-9 and TRBJ2-7, with TRBD2 matching over 7 bases. CDR3 size: 16 residues. Germline-derived CDR1 and CDR2 are SEHNR and FQNEAQ (reference sequence). Written as DNA, the CDR3 is TGTGCCAGCAGCATAGCCGGGACTAAAAAGCCCTACGAGCAGTACTTC. This sequence encodes CASSIAGTKKPYEQYF.

Ten or more counts support this clonotype. V is TRBV7-9 and J is TRBJ2-1, with 9 bases fitting TRBD1. From germline, CDR1 is SEHNR and CDR2 FQNEAQ (reference sequence). The CDR3 contains 15 residues. V shed 4 bases, J shed 3 bases, and the junction held 4 bases outside the gene matches. CDR3: CASSSGQGFYNEQFF. The CDR3 nucleotides are TGTGCCAGCAGCTCAGGACAGGGGTTCTACAATGAGCAGTTCTTC.

This clonotype came up many times. The chain has TRBV11-2 and TRBJ2-5; possible D gene TRBD2, 5 bases. Germline assignment: CDR1 SGHAT and CDR2 FQNNGV. Trimming took off 3 bases at V and 5 bases at J, with 13 bases between the two ends. The CDR3 sequence is 14 residues long. CDR3 protein: CASSFSGGWETQYF. The CDR3, as DNA: TGTGCCAGCAGCTTTTCTGGAGGATGGGAGACCCAGTACTTC.

This clonotype has at least ten counts. It may be a read error: a sequence one base away is much more abundant. The rearrangement links TRBV10-3 to TRBJ1-1; D may be TRBD1 (6 bases). This CDR3 spans 15 amino acids. The V gene's germline CDR1 is ENHRY and CDR2 SYGVKD. DNA of the CDR3: TGTGCCATCAGCTCCGGGACACCGATGAACGCTGAAGCTTTCTTT. Amino acid sequence: CAISSGTPMNAEAFF.

This clonotype was seen repeatedly, ten times or more. V usage is TRBV27 and J usage is TRBJ1-1; TRBD1 matches at 7 bases. This CDR3 spans 14 amino acids. CDR1 is MNHEY and CDR2 is SMNVEV in the germline V gene (reference sequence). The V gene end was trimmed by 5 bases and the J gene end by 5 bases; junction bases not matched to a gene: 8. CDR3 loop: CASSPPYRGTEAFF. The CDR3 DNA sequence: TGTGCCAGCAGTCCACCCTACAGGGGAACTGAAGCTTTCTTT.

This clonotype was recorded a few times. The V gene is TRBV27, the J gene TRBJ1-1; D is perhaps TRBD1 (6 bases). The CDR3 is made up of 10 amino acids. Germline CDR1 is MNHEY and CDR2 is SMNVEV (reference sequence). Trimming removed 7 bases from V and 8 bases from J, with 8 bases in between. As DNA, the CDR3 is TGTGCCAGCATGGGGACAGAAGCTTTCTTT. Its translation is CASMGTEAFF.

This clonotype was counted many times. The chain combines TRBV6-1 with TRBJ2-3; TRBD2 matches 11 bases. Germline V gene lookup returns CDR1 MNHNS and CDR2 SASEGT. CDR3 length equals 17 residues. V lost 5 bases, J lost 4 bases, and 11 bases stayed unmatched. CDR3 protein: CASSTIKTSGTSDTQYF. The CDR3 DNA sequence: TGTGCCAGCAGTACCATAAAGACTAGCGGGACATCAGATACGCAGTATTTT.

This clonotype was observed a few times. The chain combines TRBV12-5 with TRBJ1-4; D is uncertain. The CDR3 has 13 amino acids. V gave up 1 base and J gave up 8 bases, with 8 bases separating them. Germline assignment: CDR1 LGHNT and CDR2 FRNRAP. The CDR3 here is CASGLAIREKLFF. CDR3 DNA sequence: TGTGCTAGTGGTTTGGCCATTAGAGAAAAACTGTTTTTT.

In this sample, this clonotype turned up many times. The chain's CDR3 is CASSAGSGRADTQYF. The CDR3 nucleotides read TGTGCCAGCAGTGCTGGTAGCGGGAGAGCAGATACGCAGTATTTT. The rearrangement joins TRBV2 to TRBJ2-3; the match to TRBD2 covers 9 bases. Trimming took 4 bases from V and 4 from J; bases not matched to a gene: 6. The CDR3 length is 15 residues. Germline CDR1 and CDR2: SNHLY and FYNNEI. The whole variable domain, remainder taken from reference TRBV2 and TRBJ2-3, is EPEVTQTPSHQVTQMGQEVILRCVPISNHLYFYWYRQILGQKVEFLVSFYNNEISEKSEIFDDQFSVERPDGSNFTLKIRSTKLEDSAMYFCASSAGSGRADTQYFGPGTRLTVL.